This TCR beta chain was observed in a study of T cell responses to AZD1222 COVID-19 vaccine. Profiled with immunoSEQ multiplex PCR; TCRdb holds only in-frame clones, not every one. The data contain about 130,000 clones, approximately 90% of them seen just once; the ten biggest clones take up 3.5% to 4.5%. Germline values: CDR1 MNHEY, CDR2 SMNVEV (reference sequence). CDR3 size: 15 residues. Trimming removed 6 bases at V and 6 bases at J, with 17 bases between. The J gene is TRBJ2-2, the V gene TRBV27; D gene uncertain. The receptor comes from an adult in good health. Sequenced here: peripheral blood, sampled on day 0 of AZD1222 vaccination. CDR3 sequence: CASRRTVGLPGELFF. CDR3 coding DNA: TGTGCCAGCAGGCGGACGGTGGGTCTCCCCGGGGAGCTGTTTTTT.